This is a list of T cell receptor beta chains from one sample in a study of chemoradiotherapy in HPV16-positive cancers. Repertoires were generated with immunoSEQ multiplex PCR, while TCRdb's copy carries only in-frame clones and drops some. The sample holds more than 950 clones, roughly 86% seen once. The material sequenced was tumor tissue, taken from a patient who underwent chemoradiotherapy. These receptors came from a human donor with HPV-associated anogenital cancer. Each CDR3 is given with its conserved first and last residue. D genes are given only for firm matches. Clone sizes are given selectively: once, few, many, or a class where the clone is expanded.

CDR3,DNA,size,J,V,D
CASSPTGEDSNQPQHF,TGTGCCAGCAGTCCGACAGGGGAGGACAGCAATCAGCCCCAGCATTTT,.,TRBJ1-5,TRBV6-4,TRBD1
CSVGQGNQPQHF,TGCAGCGTGGGACAGGGGAATCAGCCCCAGCATTTT,.,TRBJ1-5,TRBV29-1,TRBD1
CASSPPSGNYEQYF,TGTGCCAGCAGTCCGCCTTCAGGTAATTACGAGCAGTACTTC,.,TRBJ2-7,TRBV28,.
CASTAWGTGEYGYTF,TGTGCCAGCACCGCCTGGGGGACAGGGGAGTATGGCTACACCTTC,once,TRBJ1-2,TRBV2,TRBD1
CASSQDRQGDQPQHF,TGCGCCAGCAGCCAAGATCGGCAGGGGGACCAGCCCCAGCATTTT,.,TRBJ1-5,TRBV4-1,TRBD1
CASSLSRGAMGNTEAFF,TGTGCCAGCAGTTTATCGAGGGGTGCGATGGGGAACACTGAAGCTTTCTTT,.,TRBJ1-1,TRBV27,.
CASKGGGGGTRNTEAFF,TGTGCCAGCAAGGGGGGCGGGGGAGGCACCCGGAACACTGAAGCTTTCTTT,once,TRBJ1-1,TRBV2,.
CASSQGRGAGADTQYF,TGCGCCAGCAGCCAAGGGCGGGGGGCGGGGGCAGATACGCAGTATTTT,.,TRBJ2-3,TRBV4-3,TRBD2
CASSRTFGYTF,TGTGCCAGCAGTCGGACGTTTGGCTACACCTTC,.,TRBJ1-2,TRBV6-1,.
CATSRDRESEQYF,TGTGCCACCAGCAGAGACAGGGAGTCCGAGCAGTACTTC,once,TRBJ2-7,TRBV15,.
CASSLDRASTDTQYF,TGCGCCAGCAGCTTGGACAGGGCTAGCACAGATACGCAGTATTTT,.,TRBJ2-3,TRBV5-1,.
CASSPQGPHMNTEAFF,TGTGCCAGCTCACCACAAGGGCCCCACATGAACACTGAAGCTTTCTTT,.,TRBJ1-1,TRBV18,.
CASSPAGLGGNEQFF,TGTGCCAGCAGCCCGGCGGGACTAGGCGGCAATGAGCAGTTCTTC,.,TRBJ2-1,TRBV7-3,TRBD2
CASSGGQGLTQETQYF,TGCGCCAGCAGCGGGGGACAGGGACTGACACAAGAGACCCAGTACTTC,.,TRBJ2-5,TRBV5-1,TRBD1
CASSPLVAADPDTQYF,TGTGCCAGCAGCCCCTTGGTAGCAGCCGATCCAGATACGCAGTATTTT,.,TRBJ2-3,TRBV7-9,.
CASTPTGWVTEAFF,TGTGCCAGTACTCCGACAGGGTGGGTGACTGAAGCTTTCTTT,.,TRBJ1-1,TRBV19,TRBD1
CASSLEPRSTGSSYNEQFF,TGCGCCAGCAGCTTGGAACCCCGCTCGACAGGGAGCTCCTACAATGAGCAGTTCTTC,.,TRBJ2-1,TRBV5-1,TRBD1
CASSVLYTEAFF,TGTGCCAGCAGTGTTCTGTACACTGAAGCTTTCTTT,.,TRBJ1-1,TRBV6-1,.
CATSSRQGRETQYF,TGTGCCACCAGCTCACGACAGGGTAGAGAGACCCAGTACTTC,.,TRBJ2-5,TRBV15,TRBD1
CASSSVAGNYGYTF,TGTGCCAGCAGTTCTGTGGCAGGGAACTATGGCTACACCTTC,.,TRBJ1-2,TRBV28,.
CASSDAGAVGYEQYF,TGTGCCAGTAGTGATGCGGGGGCCGTGGGGTACGAGCAGTACTTC,.,TRBJ2-7,TRBV19,.
CASSVGPSGHYGYTF,TGTGCCAGCAGCGTTGGCCCATCAGGACACTATGGCTACACCTTC,.,TRBJ1-2,TRBV7-9,.
CAIYPAHRGFYEQYF,TGTGCCATCTACCCAGCCCACCGGGGGTTTTACGAGCAGTACTTC,.,TRBJ2-7,TRBV10-3,.
CASSMSGSLEAFF,TGTGCCAGTAGTATGAGTGGCAGCCTTGAAGCTTTCTTT,large,TRBJ1-1,TRBV19,.
CASTRGNNSPLHF,TGTGCCAGTACACGGGGGAATAATTCACCCCTCCACTTT,few,TRBJ1-6,TRBV6-5,.
CASSLEGGTGELFF,TGCGCCAGCAGCTTGGAGGGGGGCACCGGGGAGCTGTTTTTT,.,TRBJ2-2,TRBV5-1,.
CSAREVYEQYF,TGCAGTGCTAGAGAAGTCTACGAGCAGTACTTC,.,TRBJ2-7,TRBV20-1,.
CASSFSDRGLNEQYF,TGTGCCAGCAGCTTTTCCGACAGGGGGCTCAACGAGCAGTACTTC,.,TRBJ2-7,TRBV5-6,TRBD1
CASSLSIYLGTENEKLFF,TGTGCCAGCAGTTTATCTATCTACCTCGGGACGGAGAATGAAAAACTGTTTTTT,.,TRBJ1-4,TRBV27,.
CASSLVQGDNSPLHF,TGTGCCAGCAGCTTGGTACAGGGTGATAATTCACCCCTCCACTTT,.,TRBJ1-6,TRBV5-6,.
CAISESGGPYEQYF,TGTGCCATCAGTGAGTCGGGGGGGCCCTACGAGCAGTACTTC,.,TRBJ2-7,TRBV10-3,.
CASKKRGQGALGNTEAFF,TGTGCCAGCAAAAAAAGAGGACAGGGGGCCCTAGGGAACACTGAAGCTTTCTTT,.,TRBJ1-1,TRBV19,TRBD1
CASLSTGVHGNTIYF,TGTGCCAGTCTTTCGACAGGGGTCCATGGAAACACCATATATTTT,.,TRBJ1-3,TRBV19,TRBD1
CASSLAWTRPQFF,TGTGCCAGCAGCTTAGCTTGGACTAGGCCGCAGTTCTTC,.,TRBJ2-1,TRBV7-6,TRBD2
CASSLGGATAFF,TGTGCCAGCAGCTTGGGAGGGGCTACAGCTTTCTTT,.,TRBJ1-1,TRBV5-8,.
CATRGTGGFSDQPQHF,TGTGCCACCAGGGGGACAGGGGGATTTTCCGATCAGCCCCAGCATTTT,.,TRBJ1-5,TRBV15,TRBD1
CASNPLGGPGTQYF,TGTGCCAGCAACCCACTCGGTGGTCCAGGGACCCAGTACTTC,.,TRBJ2-5,TRBV2,.
CASSPGQEYTEAFF,TGTGCCAGTAGTCCAGGACAGGAGTACACTGAAGCTTTCTTT,.,TRBJ1-1,TRBV19,TRBD1
CASSPMGGLSNQPQHF,TGTGCCAGCTCACCGATGGGAGGGCTGAGCAATCAGCCCCAGCATTTT,.,TRBJ1-5,TRBV18,.
CASSLGRIETQYF,TGTGCCAGCAGCTTGGGCAGGATAGAGACCCAGTACTTC,.,TRBJ2-5,TRBV13,.
CASSQDSSQPQHF,TGCGCCAGCAGCCAAGATTCTAGTCAGCCCCAGCATTTT,once,TRBJ1-5,TRBV4-3,.
CASSSGDSNNSPLHF,TGCGCCAGCAGCTCGGGGGACTCTAATAATTCACCCCTCCACTTT,once,TRBJ1-6,TRBV5-1,.
CSVAGQGEESGVRGYTF,TGCAGCGTCGCCGGACAGGGGGAAGAATCAGGGGTCCGTGGCTACACCTTC,.,TRBJ1-2,TRBV29-1,TRBD1
CASSLKDGITEAFF,TGTGCCAGCAGTTTAAAGGACGGGATCACTGAAGCTTTCTTT,.,TRBJ1-1,TRBV27,.
CASSPLTGGDFETQYF,TGTGCCAGCAGCCCCCTCACGGGGGGGGATTTTGAGACCCAGTACTTC,.,TRBJ2-5,TRBV9,TRBD2
CASSHQDTLNTEAFF,TGCGCCAGCAGCCACCAGGACACTTTGAACACTGAAGCTTTCTTT,.,TRBJ1-1,TRBV4-1,.
CASSRQAGGTEAFF,TGTGCCAGCAGTCGCCAGGCAGGGGGCACTGAAGCTTTCTTT,.,TRBJ1-1,TRBV6-1,TRBD1
CASSPGQSDVFSGNTIYF,TGTGCCAGCTCCCCGGGACAGTCGGACGTATTCTCTGGAAACACCATATATTTT,.,TRBJ1-3,TRBV5-4,TRBD1
CASSVGGALTNTQYF,TGTGCCAGCAGCGTAGGGGGAGCACTCACTAATACGCAGTATTTT,.,TRBJ2-3,TRBV7-2,.
CASSDSGYGYTF,TGTGCCAGCAGTGACTCAGGCTATGGCTACACCTTC,few,TRBJ1-2,TRBV6-4,.
CATSREGLGNQPQHF,TGTGCCACCAGCAGAGAAGGTCTCGGCAATCAGCCCCAGCATTTT,.,TRBJ1-5,TRBV15,.
CASSMRQGGNEQFF,TGTGCCAGTAGTATGCGGCAGGGTGGCAATGAGCAGTTCTTC,.,TRBJ2-1,TRBV19,.
CANLPRTGDPKNIQYF,TGCGCCAACCTACCCCGGACAGGGGATCCCAAAAACATTCAGTACTTC,once,TRBJ2-4,TRBV5-1,TRBD1
CASSLNNEQFF,TGTGCCAGCAGCCTAAACAATGAGCAGTTCTTC,.,TRBJ2-1,TRBV7-9,.
CASSELRDNEQFF,TGTGCCAGCAGTGAACTCCGAGACAATGAGCAGTTCTTC,.,TRBJ2-1,TRBV2,.
CASSHGQGGNEQFF,TGTGCCAGCAGTCATGGACAGGGTGGAAATGAGCAGTTCTTC,.,TRBJ2-1,TRBV6-1,TRBD1